This T cell receptor beta chain originates from a study of T cell repertoires in cytomegalovirus infection. Study-wide context: Recently identified HLA-C-restricted CMV epitopes and well-studied HLA-B-restricted CMV epitopes were used by the study. Both CMV infection and a matching HLA type were indicated by public TCR beta signatures.

Via MiXCR, TCRdb re-called the reads, giving one row per CDR3 protein. The repertoire holds 830,000 or so distinct CDR3 sequences, with around a third as singletons. Looked up from germline, CDR1 is ENHRY and CDR2 is SYGVKD. Trimming removed 4 bases from V and 7 bases from J, with 11 bases in between. The CDR3 is 14 amino acids. A few counts support this clonotype. Its antigen is currently unknown. The sample here was cultured CD8+ T cells from PBMCs, taken from culture after CMV antigen stimulation. The sequence came from a human donor in good health (CMV status not recorded). Some clones in this sample may be carry-over from other donors' samples. The chain joins TRBV10-3 to TRBJ1-6; D perhaps matches TRBD1 (5 bases). CDR3 bases: TGTGCCATCAGTGGGACAATGCGGAATTCACCCCTCCACTTT. Its translation: CAISGTMRNSPLHF.